The 15 T cell receptor beta chains below come from one sample, sequenced in a study of T cell changes during pregnancy in multiple sclerosis. Produced via immunoSEQ multiplex PCR; TCRdb's table is partial and in-frame only. Of 50,000 to 70,000 clones in the sample, around 90% are singletons; the top ten hold roughly 1.5%. Here the sequenced sample was peripheral blood, taken in the second trimester of pregnancy. The receptors were gathered from a female donor with multiple sclerosis, enrolled in a pregnancy study.

The chain uses TRBV19 and TRBJ2-7; TRBD1 aligns across 8 bases. Germline V gives CDR1 LNHDA, CDR2 SQIVND (reference sequence). V shed 7 bases, J shed 7 bases, and the junction held 9 bases outside the gene matches. This CDR3 comprises 13 residues. Here the CDR3 reads CASTDRTGLEQYF. Here the CDR3 DNA reads TGTGCCAGTACCGACCGGACAGGGCTGGAGCAGTACTTC. Using reference TRBV19 and TRBJ2-7 for the parts outside the CDR3, the full variable domain is DGGITQSPKYLFRKEGQNVTLSCEQNLNHDAMYWYRQDPGQGLRLIYYSQIVNDFQKGDIAEGYSVSREKKESFPLTVTSAQKNPTAFYLCASTDRTGLEQYFGPGTRLTVT.

The CDR3: CASSLAGFNEKLFF. CDR3 DNA sequence: TGTGCCAGCAGCCTCGCGGGGTTTAATGAAAAACTGTTTTTT. V gene TRBV7-9 combines with J gene TRBJ1-4; unclear D gene. The CDR3 has 14 amino acids. Germline V gives CDR1 SEHNR, CDR2 FQNEAQ (reference sequence). V lost 5 bases and J 4 bases, leaving 11 bases between the germline ends.

The V call is TRBV11-3, the J call TRBJ2-1; 9 bases are a match to TRBD2. After removal of 0 bases from V and 4 bases from J, the junction contained 4 bases not matched to a gene. CDR3 length: 16 amino acids. Germline CDR1 is SGHNT and CDR2 is YENEEA. The CDR3 here is CASSLDLTSGYNEQFF. In nucleotides, the CDR3 is TGTGCCAGCAGCTTAGATCTGACTAGCGGATACAATGAGCAGTTCTTC.

V is TRBV6-6 and J is TRBJ1-2, with D hard to call. This CDR3 is 13 amino acids long. Germline assignment: CDR1 MNHNY and CDR2 SVGAGI (reference sequence). The V end lost 2 bases, the J end lost 6 bases, and 10 bases lay between the germline ends. Here the CDR3 DNA reads TGTGCCAGCAGTTACGAGGGATATCATGGCTACACCTTC. The encoded protein is CASSYEGYHGYTF.

This clone was seen a handful of times. The chain links TRBV18 to TRBJ2-1, with 8 bases matching TRBD1. This CDR3 has 15 amino acids. CDR1 and CDR2 from the germline V gene are KGHSH and LQKENI. Trimming at V came to 3 bases and at J to 1 base, leaving 2 bases not matched to a gene. DNA of the CDR3: TGTGCCAGCTCACCTCGACAGGGGTCCTACAATGAGCAGTTCTTC. The encoded protein is CASSPRQGSYNEQFF.

The genes are TRBV5-1 and TRBJ2-7, with TRBD1 matching over 8 bases. CDR3 length: 17 residues. Losses at the gene ends were 4 bases for V and 3 bases for J; bases not matched to a gene: 15. Germline V gene sequence: CDR1 SGHRS, CDR2 YFSETQ. The chain's CDR3 is CASSLTPDRVWGYEQYF. DNA of the CDR3: TGCGCCAGCAGCCTAACCCCGGACAGGGTTTGGGGCTACGAGCAGTACTTC.

The chain carries TRBV2 and TRBJ1-2, with unresolved D. Germline V gene lookup returns CDR1 SNHLY and CDR2 FYNNEI. This CDR3 is 12 amino acids long. Trimming took off 4 bases at V and 3 bases at J, with 6 bases between the two ends. The CDR3 region has the DNA TGTGCCAGCAGTGGGCCCGACTATGGCTACACCTTC. It codes for CASSGPDYGYTF.

This chain links TRBV5-4 with TRBJ2-7, with 9 bases matching TRBD1. Germline CDR1 is SGHNT and CDR2 is YYREEE (reference sequence). V gave up 0 bases and J gave up 3 bases; unmatched junction bases: 13. This CDR3 is 18 amino acids long. For the CDR3, the DNA is TGTGCCAGCAGCTTGGCCTCTTTGTTGGGACAGGGAAACTACGAGCAGTACTTC. It specifies CASSLASLLGQGNYEQYF.

The rearrangement links TRBV7-4 to TRBJ2-7; 7 bases are shared with TRBD1. This CDR3 contains 11 residues. CDR1 is SGHVT, CDR2 SQSDAQ, per germline. The junction had 6 bases not matched to a gene; V was cut back by 3 bases and J by 13 bases. CDR3 sequence (DNA): TGTGCCAGCAGCTTCGGGACAGCGGTATACTTC. It yields the protein CASSFGTAVYF.

The sample holds a few counts of this clone. The rearrangement uses TRBV4-1 and TRBJ2-1; D possibly corresponds to TRBD2 (5 bases). Trimming took 3 bases from V and 5 from J, leaving 14 bases between them. CDR1 is MGHRA, CDR2 YSYEKL, per germline. This CDR3 spans 15 amino acids. CDR3 sequence (DNA): TGCGCCAGCAGCCAGATCGGGAACTTCAACAATGAGCAGTTCTTC. Its translation: CASSQIGNFNNEQFF.

The chain uses TRBV11-2 and TRBJ1-1; D unresolved. Germline V lookup: CDR1 SGHAT, CDR2 FQNNGV. This CDR3 is built from 10 residues. V lost 5 bases, J lost 10 bases, and 8 bases lay in between. The DNA of the CDR3 is TGTGCCAGCAGCCAGCGGACAGCTTTCTTT. This codes for CASSQRTAFF.

The gene calls are TRBV30 and TRBJ1-6, with D possibly TRBD1 on 6 matching bases. Germline V gene data show CDR1 as GTSNPN and CDR2 as SVGIG (reference sequence). The CDR3 consists of 17 residues. The V end was cut by 1 base, the J end by 0 bases, with 13 bases between. The CDR3 reads CAWSDIQGSSYNSPLHF. The DNA for the CDR3 is TGTGCCTGGAGTGACATTCAGGGGAGCTCCTATAATTCACCCCTCCACTTT.

This sequence joins TRBV5-1 and TRBJ2-1; the match to TRBD1 covers 7 bases. Trimming at V came to 4 bases and at J to 3 bases, leaving 4 bases not matched to a gene. Germline V gives CDR1 SGHRS, CDR2 YFSETQ. The CDR3 has 14 residues. This chain's CDR3 is CASSSGQDYNEQFF. The CDR3, as DNA: TGCGCCAGCAGCAGCGGACAGGACTACAATGAGCAGTTCTTC.

The genes are TRBV7-2 and TRBJ2-7, with D perhaps TRBD1 (5 bases). Germline V gene sequence: CDR1 SGHTA, CDR2 FQGNSA. This CDR3 is built from 13 residues. The ends were cut back, 5 bases at V and 7 bases at J, with 15 bases in the middle. Here the CDR3 DNA reads TGTGCCAGCAGCCTAGGGGTTCTGCGGGAGCAGTACTTC. Protein: CASSLGVLREQYF.

This clone was counted a single time. This sequence joins TRBV5-1 and TRBJ2-1; 10 bases fit TRBD1. V was clipped by 4 bases and J by 8 bases; unmatched bases: 6. The CDR3 is 14 amino acids. Germline CDR1 reads SGHRS; CDR2 reads YFSETQ. The CDR3 spells CASSPGDRGYEQFF. The CDR3 coding sequence is TGCGCCAGCAGCCCGGGGGACAGGGGCTATGAGCAGTTCTTC. The complete variable domain, with remaining parts taken from reference TRBV5-1 and TRBJ2-1, reads KAGVTQTPRYLIKTRGQQVTLSCSPISGHRSVSWYQQTPGQGLQFLFEYFSETQRNKGNFPGRFSGRQFSNSRSEMNVSTLELGDSALYLCASSPGDRGYEQFFGPGTRLTVL.